A single TCR beta chain is shown here with its context. Its target is not known. Trimming at V came to 5 bases and at J to 7 bases, leaving 9 bases not matched to a gene. CDR1 is MNHEY, CDR2 SMNVEV, per germline (reference sequence). The CDR3 runs 14 residues. TCRdb called the reads again in MiXCR, with one record for every CDR3 protein. The sample gives around 770,000 distinct CDR3 sequences, approximately 32% of which show up once; roughly 13% is in the top ten. The data are from a study of T cell repertoires in cytomegalovirus infection. General study points: Cumulative frequency (of public TCR beta family members) identified carriers of CMV plus the relevant HLA.

Here the sequenced sample was cultured CD8+ T cells from PBMCs, taken from culture after CMV antigen stimulation. The receptor comes from a human donor in good health (CMV status not recorded). Some clones in this sample may be carry-over from other donors' samples. The chain joins TRBV27 to TRBJ1-1; 8 nucleotides match TRBD1. The CDR3 nucleotides are TGTGCCAGCAGTCTCCTCCAGGGGGCCGATGAAGCTTTCTTT. Protein sequence: CASSLLQGADEAFF.